This passage covers 7 T cell receptor beta chains from one sample sequenced in a study of response to subunit inactivated influenza vaccine. MiXCR was run by TCRdb on the RT-PCR reads, yielding one entry per CDR3 protein. This sample yields about 520,000 distinct CDR3 sequences, of which about 25% are seen a single time; approximately 1.9% belongs to the top ten. The sequences come from CD4+ T cells sorted from PBMCs, collected more than 4 days after vaccination. These receptors were taken from a man aged 45-65 years who received an inactivated influenza vaccine.

The rearrangement joins TRBV6-5 to TRBJ2-1; D is possibly TRBD1 or TRBD2 (5 bases each). Germline V gene lookup returns CDR1 MNHEY and CDR2 SVGAGI. CDR3 length: 15 amino acids. The germline V and J ends were trimmed by 2 bases and 9 bases, with 17 bases remaining between them. The DNA of the CDR3 is TGTGCCAGCAGTTACCCAGGGTTAACGAGCGGTGAGCAGTTCTTC. Amino acid sequence: CASSYPGLTSGEQFF.

This chain connects TRBV20-1 to TRBJ1-1; D unclear. Germline CDR1 and CDR2: DFQATT and SNEGSKA (reference sequence). The CDR3 is 13 residues long. V gave up 6 bases and J gave up 4 bases, with 15 bases separating them. CDR3 sequence (DNA): TGCAGTGCCCGAGAGGGCGGAGCCACTGAAGCTTTCTTT. It encodes CSAREGGATEAFF.

This clonotype was counted only a few times. The CDR3 reads CASGTGYLPAFF. CDR3 DNA sequence: TGTGCCAGCGGTACGGGGTACCTCCCGGCTTTCTTT. The J gene is TRBJ1-1, the V gene TRBV6-2 or TRBV6-3; D is unresolved. V shed 8 bases and J shed 11 bases, with 18 bases lying between them. Germline V gives CDR1 MNHEY, CDR2 SVGEGT. This CDR3 region has 12 residues.

This clonotype was seen more than once but under ten times. The rearrangement uses TRBV25-1 and TRBJ1-4; TRBD1 agrees at 9 bases. The ends lost 7 bases at V and 7 bases at J; junction bases unmatched: 4. Looked up from germline, CDR1 is MGHDK and CDR2 is SYGVNS. This CDR3 has 13 amino acids. DNA for the CDR3: TGTGCCAGCAAAGACAGGGGGGGTGAAAAACTGTTTTTT. It specifies CASKDRGGEKLFF.

The rearrangement joins TRBV9 to TRBJ2-1; 10 bases map to TRBD2. Germline V gene sequence: CDR1 SGDLS, CDR2 YYNGEE. V was clipped by 5 bases and J by 7 bases; unmatched bases: 3. The CDR3 loop spans 13 amino acids. CDR3 nucleotides: TGTGCCAGCAGTTCACTAGCGGGAAATGAGCAGTTCTTC. Protein product: CASSSLAGNEQFF.

This clonotype was counted at least ten times. V and J are TRBV20-1 and TRBJ2-1; 7 bases line up with TRBD1. The V gene's germline CDR1 is DFQATT and CDR2 SNEGSKA (reference sequence). CDR3 length: 14 amino acids. The trim removed 3 bases at V and 0 bases at J, leaving 2 bases unmatched. The CDR3 here is CSARTGSSYNEQFF. CDR3 bases: TGCAGTGCTAGGACAGGGAGCTCCTACAATGAGCAGTTCTTC.

This clonotype was counted between two and nine times. The gene calls are TRBV5-1 and TRBJ2-1; D gene unclear. V lost 1 base and J 1 base, leaving 12 bases between the germline ends. The CDR3 sequence is 16 residues long. Germline CDR1 and CDR2: SGHRS and YFSETQ. Here the CDR3 DNA reads TGCGCCAGCAGCTTGACGGCTACCCTATCCTACAATGAGCAGTTCTTC. Protein sequence: CASSLTATLSYNEQFF.